The next 13 T cell receptor beta chains were all read from a single sample in a study of blood T cells in healthy people across ages (dated by TCRdb to between 2014 and 2017). Libraries came from 5' RACE. The sequencing machine was an Illumina HiSeq 2500. A second roughly 7 to 11 cycle PCR used a sample-barcoded 5' primer and a J-beta primer mix. TCRdb reprocessed the public reads (quality trimming at Q25 with fastp, clone calling with MiXCR) and kept in-frame beta chains. Each CDR3 protein appears once, grouped with its most common genes and DNA. In all, the sample holds roughly 800,000 distinct CDR3 sequences, and roughly 25% of those were seen once. 3% of the sample lies in the top ten. This same sample was also taken into another study, of T cells of mothers and their children.

The sequenced sample consisted of blood. These receptors were taken from a boy under 18 in good health.

This clonotype was observed a few times. The chain employs TRBV29-1 and TRBJ2-5, with TRBD2 identical over 10 bases. The J call is doubtful: the DNA matches TRBJ2-7 better. The CDR3 is made up of 13 amino acids. The germline V gene encodes CDR1 SQVTM and CDR2 ANQGSEA. The CDR3: CSVETSGDYEQYF. DNA for the CDR3: TGCAGCGTTGAAACTAGCGGGGACTACGAGCAGTACTTC.

The V and J genes are TRBV24-1 and TRBJ2-1; possibly TRBD1 for D (6 bases). The assigned J gene may be wrong: the sequence end matches TRBJ2-7 better. Germline loops: CDR1 KGHDR, CDR2 SFDVKD. The CDR3 contains 14 residues. CDR3 residues: CATSDSQGTYEQYF. DNA of the CDR3: TGTGCCACCAGTGATTCACAGGGAACCTACGAGCAGTACTTC.

The chain combines TRBV10-3 with TRBJ1-2; D might be TRBD1 (5 bases). Germline CDR1 and CDR2: ENHRY and SYGVKD. The CDR3 totals 13 residues. The ends were cut back, 11 bases at V and 8 bases at J, with 21 bases in the middle. The CDR3: CASGAGSMLGYTF. The CDR3 bases are TGTGCCTCCGGGGCTGGATCTATGTTAGGCTACACCTTC.

This clonotype was detected only a few times. J is TRBJ2-7 and V is TRBV6-5, with 13 bases aligning to TRBD2. The J segment lost 6 bases and the V segment lost 4 bases, leaving 6 bases of the junction unmatched. The germline V gene encodes CDR1 MNHEY and CDR2 SVGAGI. This CDR3 is 15 amino acids long. CDR3 region: CASSSRTSGGSEQYF. In DNA, the CDR3 is TGTGCCAGCAGTTCTCGGACTAGCGGGGGAAGCGAGCAGTACTTC.

This chain links TRBV5-4 with TRBJ1-1; D not resolved. Trimming took off 1 base at V and 6 bases at J, with 13 bases between the two ends. Germline loops: CDR1 SGHNT, CDR2 YYREEE (reference sequence). The CDR3 covers 14 residues. Here the CDR3 reads CASSLWDGYPEAFF. The CDR3, as DNA: TGTGCCAGCAGCTTGTGGGATGGCTATCCTGAAGCTTTCTTT.

The chain employs TRBV7-6 and TRBJ2-5; tentative D call: TRBD1 (7 bases). Trimming took off 3 bases at V and 0 bases at J, with 14 bases between the two ends. The CDR3 is made up of 16 amino acids. Germline CDR1 reads SGHVS; CDR2 reads FNYEAQ. The CDR3 sequence is CASSFRRGQNQETQYF. The DNA for the CDR3 is TGTGCCAGCAGCTTCAGGAGGGGGCAGAACCAAGAGACCCAGTACTTC.

This rearrangement joins TRBV7-9 to TRBJ2-3, with TRBD2 identical over 8 bases. V lost 3 bases to trimming and J lost 5 bases; unmatched junction nucleotides: 4. From germline, CDR1 is SEHNR and CDR2 FQNEAQ (reference sequence). The CDR3 has 14 residues. CDR3 region: CASSFPREVDTQYF. The CDR3 nucleotides are TGTGCCAGCAGCTTTCCGCGGGAGGTAGATACGCAGTATTTT.

The sample holds a few counts of this clonotype. CDR3 in DNA: TGCGCCAGCAGCCGCCCCGGGACAGGGGAGCCTGAAGCTTTCTTT. This codes for CASSRPGTGEPEAFF. This chain joins TRBV4-1 and TRBJ1-1; 10 positions match TRBD1. This CDR3 has 15 residues. The germline gives CDR1 MGHRA, CDR2 YSYEKL. J gave up 6 bases and V 4 bases, and 8 bases lay outside the gene matches.

With respect to this clonotype: This may arise from a read error, as a much more abundant clone is one base away. The chain carries TRBV12-3 or TRBV12-4 and TRBJ1-2; D is possibly TRBD1 (6 bases). The CDR3 has 13 amino acids. The ends were cut back, 3 bases at V and 3 bases at J, with 8 bases in the middle. The CDR3 spells CASSFYRDYGYTF. The CDR3 DNA follows: TGTGCCAGCAGTTTTTACAGGGACTATGGCTACACCTTC.

Points on this clonotype: Germline is not matched at one junction end, which may reflect a read error. The gene calls are TRBV19 and TRBJ1-2; no reliable D call. Germline loops: CDR1 LNHDA, CDR2 SQIVND (reference sequence). The CDR3 extends over 14 amino acids. In DNA form, the CDR3 reads TGTGCCAGTAGTATAAGAACGGCCGTCTATGGCTACGCCTTC. As protein: CASSIRTAVYGYAF.

The rearrangement links TRBV6-1 to TRBJ2-3; 11 bases fit TRBD1. The CDR3 is 14 residues long. With 5 bases clipped from V and 4 bases from J, the junction kept 2 bases outside the gene matches. CDR1 and CDR2 from the germline V gene are MNHNS and SASEGT. This chain's CDR3 is CASSRGQGADTQYF. DNA for the CDR3: TGTGCCAGCAGTAGGGGACAGGGGGCAGATACGCAGTATTTT.

The V call is TRBV5-1, the J call TRBJ2-5; 7 nucleotides agree with TRBD1. Gene TRBJ2-7 matches the end of the DNA better, so the J call may be wrong. Per germline, CDR1 SGHRS and CDR2 YFSETQ. CDR3 length: 15 amino acids. DNA of the CDR3: TGCGCCAGCAGCTTGGAGGCAGGGGGTTACTACGAGCAGTACTTC. Its protein is CASSLEAGGYYEQYF.

This rearrangement joins TRBV21-1 to TRBJ2-5; the table names TRBD2, a call not compared with the DNA. TRBV21-1 is shown as a pseudogene. The CDR3 has 15 residues. In nucleotides, the CDR3 is TGTGCCAGCAGCAAATCTGGCAGGGCGGGAGAGACCCAGTACTTC. Translated, it gives CASSKSGRAGETQYF.